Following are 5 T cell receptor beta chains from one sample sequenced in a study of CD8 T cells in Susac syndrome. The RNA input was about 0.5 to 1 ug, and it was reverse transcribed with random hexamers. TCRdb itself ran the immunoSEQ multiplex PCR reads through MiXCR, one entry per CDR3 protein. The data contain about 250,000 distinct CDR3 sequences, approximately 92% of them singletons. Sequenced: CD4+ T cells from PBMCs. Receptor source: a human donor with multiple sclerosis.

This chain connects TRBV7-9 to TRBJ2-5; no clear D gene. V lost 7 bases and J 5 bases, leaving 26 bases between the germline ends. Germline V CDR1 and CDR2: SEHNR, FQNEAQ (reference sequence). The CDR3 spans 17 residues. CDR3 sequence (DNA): TGTGCCAGCATCCCCCTGCGGTGGGGATTGGGATCGGAGACCCAGTACTTC. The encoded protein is CASIPLRWGLGSETQYF.

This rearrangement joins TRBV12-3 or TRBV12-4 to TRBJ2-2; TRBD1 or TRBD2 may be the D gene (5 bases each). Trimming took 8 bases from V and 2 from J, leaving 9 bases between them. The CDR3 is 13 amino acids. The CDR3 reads CASGGPNTGELFF. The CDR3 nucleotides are TGTGCCAGCGGGGGACCTAACACCGGGGAGCTGTTTTTT.

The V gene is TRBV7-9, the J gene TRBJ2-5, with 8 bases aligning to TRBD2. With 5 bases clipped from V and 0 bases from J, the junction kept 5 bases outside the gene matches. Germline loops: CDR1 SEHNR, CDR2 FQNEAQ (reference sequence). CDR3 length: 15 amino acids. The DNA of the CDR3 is TGTGCCAGCAGCCTCGGACTAGCCCACCAAGAGACCCAGTACTTC. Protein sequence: CASSLGLAHQETQYF.

CDR3 sequence reads: CASSIGLVGNEQFF. DNA for the CDR3: TGTGCCAGCAGTATAGGGCTGGTTGGGAATGAGCAGTTCTTC. This chain uses TRBV6-1 with TRBJ2-1; D unclear. The CDR3 runs to 14 residues. V lost 5 bases and J lost 7, with 15 bases in between. Germline V CDR1 and CDR2: MNHNS, SASEGT.

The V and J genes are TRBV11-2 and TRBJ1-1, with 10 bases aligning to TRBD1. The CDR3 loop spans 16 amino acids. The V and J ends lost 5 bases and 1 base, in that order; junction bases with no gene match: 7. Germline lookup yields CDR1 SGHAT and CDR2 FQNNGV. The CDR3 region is CASSLTGGWGNTEAFF. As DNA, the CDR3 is TGTGCCAGCAGCCTGACAGGGGGCTGGGGGAACACTGAAGCTTTCTTT.